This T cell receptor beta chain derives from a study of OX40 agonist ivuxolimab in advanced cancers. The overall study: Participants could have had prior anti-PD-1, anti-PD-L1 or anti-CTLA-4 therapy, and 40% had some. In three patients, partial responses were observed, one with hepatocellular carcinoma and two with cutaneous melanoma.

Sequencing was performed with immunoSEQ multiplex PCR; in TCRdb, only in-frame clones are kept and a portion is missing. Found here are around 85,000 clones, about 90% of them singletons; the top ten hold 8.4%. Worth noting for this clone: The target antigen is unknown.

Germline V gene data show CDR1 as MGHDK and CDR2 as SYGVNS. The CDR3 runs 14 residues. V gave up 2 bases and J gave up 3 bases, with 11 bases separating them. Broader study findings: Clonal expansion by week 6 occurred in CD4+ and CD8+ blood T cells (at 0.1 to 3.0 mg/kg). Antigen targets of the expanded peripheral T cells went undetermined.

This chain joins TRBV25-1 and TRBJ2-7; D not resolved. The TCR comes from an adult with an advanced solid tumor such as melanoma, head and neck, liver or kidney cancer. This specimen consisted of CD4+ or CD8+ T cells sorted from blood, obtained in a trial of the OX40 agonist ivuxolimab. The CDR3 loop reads CASSEKGWNYEQYF. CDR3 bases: TGTGCCAGCAGTGAAAAGGGTTGGAACTACGAGCAGTACTTC.